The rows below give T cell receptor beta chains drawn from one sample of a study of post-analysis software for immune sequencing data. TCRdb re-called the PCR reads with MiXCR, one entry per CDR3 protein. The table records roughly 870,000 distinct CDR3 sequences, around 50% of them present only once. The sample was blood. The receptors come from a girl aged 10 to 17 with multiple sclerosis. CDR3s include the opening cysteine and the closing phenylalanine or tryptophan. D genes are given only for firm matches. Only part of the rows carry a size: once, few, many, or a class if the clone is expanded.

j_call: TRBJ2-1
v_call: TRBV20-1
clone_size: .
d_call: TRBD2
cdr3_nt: TGCAGTGCTTACTGGGCGGGGGTGGATGAGCAGTTCTTC
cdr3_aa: CSAYWAGVDEQFF

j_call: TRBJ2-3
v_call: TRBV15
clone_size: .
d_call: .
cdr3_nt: TGTGCCACCAGCAGAGATAAGGCACTTAGCACAGATACGCAGTATTTT
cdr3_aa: CATSRDKALSTDTQYF

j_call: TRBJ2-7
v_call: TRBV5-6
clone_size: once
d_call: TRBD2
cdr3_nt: TGTGCCAGCAGGGTACTAGCGGGAGGTTACGAGCAGTACTTC
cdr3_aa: CASRVLAGGYEQYF

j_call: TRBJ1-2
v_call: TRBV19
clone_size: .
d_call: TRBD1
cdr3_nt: TGTGCCAGTAGTATTAGCGGGACAGCTAACTATGGCTACACCTTC
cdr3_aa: CASSISGTANYGYTF

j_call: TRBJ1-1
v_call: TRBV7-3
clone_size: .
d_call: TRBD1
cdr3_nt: TGTGCCAGCAGCTTACGCCACGGGACAGGGTATTTTGTGAACACTGAAGCTTTCTTT
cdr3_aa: CASSLRHGTGYFVNTEAFF

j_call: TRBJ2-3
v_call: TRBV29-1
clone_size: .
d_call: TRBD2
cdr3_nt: TGCAGCGTTGTGACTAGCGGGGGACGCACAGATACGCAGTATTTT
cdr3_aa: CSVVTSGGRTDTQYF

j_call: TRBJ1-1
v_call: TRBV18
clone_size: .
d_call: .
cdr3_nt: TGTGCCAGCTCAGCCACCCAGGGGTCCCGGAACACTGAAGCTTTCTTT
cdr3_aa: CASSATQGSRNTEAFF

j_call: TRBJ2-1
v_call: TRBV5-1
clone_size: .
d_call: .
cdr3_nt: TGCGCCAGCAGCTTGGGGCAGATAACCTACAATGAGCAGTTCTTC
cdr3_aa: CASSLGQITYNEQFF

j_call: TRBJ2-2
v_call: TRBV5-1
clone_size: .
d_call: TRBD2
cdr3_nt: TGCGCCAGCAGCGGACTAGCGGGATCCGGTGGCGGGGAGCTGTTTTTT
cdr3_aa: CASSGLAGSGGGELFF

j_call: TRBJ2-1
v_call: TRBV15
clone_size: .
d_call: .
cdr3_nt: TGTGCCACCAGCGGAGGTGGGCAAGCCCCCGGTGAGCAGTTCTTC
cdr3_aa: CATSGGGQAPGEQFF

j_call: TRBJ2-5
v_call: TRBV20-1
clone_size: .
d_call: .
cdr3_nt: TGCAGTGCTCTGGGCAGGGACCAAGAGACCCAGTACTTC
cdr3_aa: CSALGRDQETQYF

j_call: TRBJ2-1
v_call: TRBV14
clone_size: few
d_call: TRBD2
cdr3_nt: TGTGCCAGCAGCCAAGACTGGGCTAGCGGGACCAGTGAGCAGTTCTTC
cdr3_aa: CASSQDWASGTSEQFF

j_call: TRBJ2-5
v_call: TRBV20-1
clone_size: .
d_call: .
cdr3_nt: TGCAGTGCTAGAGTGGCGGTCCAAGAGACCCAGTACTTC
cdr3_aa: CSARVAVQETQYF

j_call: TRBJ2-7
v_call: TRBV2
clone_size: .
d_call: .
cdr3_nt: TGTGCCAGCAGGAGGGATGTTTGGGTCGAGCAGTACTTC
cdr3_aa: CASRRDVWVEQYF

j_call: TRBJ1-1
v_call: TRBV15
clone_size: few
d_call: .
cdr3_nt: TGTGCCACCAGCAGAGATTGGGAGGAACTGAATACTGAAGCTTTCTTT
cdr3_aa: CATSRDWEELNTEAFF

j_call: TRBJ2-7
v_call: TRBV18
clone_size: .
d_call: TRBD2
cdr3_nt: TGTGCCAGCTCACCCTTAAAGACTAGCGGAAAGTACGAGCAGTACTTC
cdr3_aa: CASSPLKTSGKYEQYF

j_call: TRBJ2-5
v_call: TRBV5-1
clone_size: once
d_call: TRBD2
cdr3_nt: TGCGCCAGCAGCTTGAAAGCGGGGTTAGAGACCCAGTACTTC
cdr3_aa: CASSLKAGLETQYF

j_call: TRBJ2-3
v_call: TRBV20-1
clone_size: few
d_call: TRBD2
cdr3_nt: TGCAGTGCTGGGGAAGGGAGGGCCACAGATACGCAGTATTTT
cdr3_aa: CSAGEGRATDTQYF

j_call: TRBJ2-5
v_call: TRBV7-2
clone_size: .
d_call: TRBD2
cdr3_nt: TGTGCCAGCAGGGGGAGGGGGACTAGCAGCGAAACGGTCGGGGAGACCCAGTACTTC
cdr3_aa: CASRGRGTSSETVGETQYF

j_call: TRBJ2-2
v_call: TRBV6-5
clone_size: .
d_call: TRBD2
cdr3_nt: TGTGCCAGCAGTTACTCGTCTAGCGGGAGGGCGAACACCGGGGAGCTGTTTTTT
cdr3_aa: CASSYSSSGRANTGELFF